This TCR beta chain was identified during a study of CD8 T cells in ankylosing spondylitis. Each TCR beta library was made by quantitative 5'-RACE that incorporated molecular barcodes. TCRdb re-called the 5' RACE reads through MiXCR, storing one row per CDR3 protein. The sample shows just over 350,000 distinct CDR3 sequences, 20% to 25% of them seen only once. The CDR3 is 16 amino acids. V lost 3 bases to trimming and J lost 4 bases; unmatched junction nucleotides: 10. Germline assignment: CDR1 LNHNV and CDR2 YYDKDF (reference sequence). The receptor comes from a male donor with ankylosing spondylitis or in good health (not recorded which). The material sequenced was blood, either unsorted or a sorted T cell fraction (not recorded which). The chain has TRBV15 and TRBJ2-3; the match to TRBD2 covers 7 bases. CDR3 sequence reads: CATSSPTSWSADTQYF. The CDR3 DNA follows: TGTGCCACCAGCAGCCCGACTAGCTGGTCGGCAGATACGCAGTATTTT.